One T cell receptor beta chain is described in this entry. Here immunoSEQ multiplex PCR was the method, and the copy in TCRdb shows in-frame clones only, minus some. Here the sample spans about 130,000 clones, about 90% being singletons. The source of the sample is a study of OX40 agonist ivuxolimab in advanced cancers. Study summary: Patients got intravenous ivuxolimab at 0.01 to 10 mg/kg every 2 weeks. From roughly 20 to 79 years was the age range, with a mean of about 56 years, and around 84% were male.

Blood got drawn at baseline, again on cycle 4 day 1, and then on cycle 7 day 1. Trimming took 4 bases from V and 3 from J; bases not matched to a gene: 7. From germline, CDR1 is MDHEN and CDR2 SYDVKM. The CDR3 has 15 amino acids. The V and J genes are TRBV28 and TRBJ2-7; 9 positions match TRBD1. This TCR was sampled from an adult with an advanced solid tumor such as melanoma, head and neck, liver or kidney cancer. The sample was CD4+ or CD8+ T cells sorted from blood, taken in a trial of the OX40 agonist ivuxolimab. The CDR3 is CASSSPGQGLYEQYF. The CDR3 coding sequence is TGTGCCAGCAGTTCTCCGGGACAGGGCCTCTACGAGCAGTACTTC.